The rows below give T cell receptor beta chains drawn from one sample of a study of blood T cells in healthy people across ages. TCRdb called the 5' RACE reads again in MiXCR, with one record for every CDR3 protein. The table includes hundreds of thousands of distinct CDR3 sequences, 44% detected once. The sample taken for sequencing was blood. Receptors were obtained from a man in his sixties in good health. The CDR3 runs from the conserved cysteine through the conserved F or W. A D gene is named only where the DNA matches it firmly. Size is stated for part of the rows, as once, few or many counts, or as a class when the clone is expanded.

d_call	v_call	clone_size	j_call	cdr3_nt	cdr3_aa
NA	TRBV20-1	NA	TRBJ2-4	TGCAGTGCCAAAGGGGACTTAACTGCAGCCAAAAACATTCAGTACTTC	CSAKGDLTAAKNIQYF
NA	TRBV28	few	TRBJ2-1	TGTGCCAGCAGGTCCGGGGCCCAAAATGAGCAGTTCTTC	CASRSGAQNEQFF
NA	TRBV5-1	few	TRBJ2-6	TGCGCCAGTACCACGGAAGTGGGGGCCAACGTCCTGACTTTC	CASTTEVGANVLTF
TRBD1	TRBV2	NA	TRBJ1-1	TGTGCCAGCAGCTACAGGGGGCTCTACACTGAGGCTTTCTTT	CASSYRGLYTEAFF
TRBD1	TRBV7-2	NA	TRBJ2-1	TGTGCCAGCAGCCCTGGACAGGGGGTGTTGAATGAGCAGTTCTTC	CASSPGQGVLNEQFF
TRBD1	TRBV7-2	NA	TRBJ2-4	TGTGCCAGCAGCTTGACAGGGGATGCCAAAAACATTCAGTACTTC	CASSLTGDAKNIQYF
NA	TRBV12-3/TRBV12-4	NA	TRBJ1-1	TGTGCCAGCAGTTTTGGCAGGGGAGGGACTTTATCCATGAACACTGAAGCTTTCTTT	CASSFGRGGTLSMNTEAFF
NA	TRBV6-1	NA	TRBJ1-1	TGTGCCAGCAGTGAGGGCTGGGCGACCAAGGGTGAAGCTTTCTTT	CASSEGWATKGEAFF
NA	TRBV24-1	NA	TRBJ2-1	TGTGCCACCGGGGAGCTACGGGGAAACAATGAGCAGTTCTTC	CATGELRGNNEQFF
NA	TRBV7-2	NA	TRBJ2-3	TGTGCCAGCAGCTCCCGGCGGGATCGTCGAGATACGCAGTATTTT	CASSSRRDRRDTQYF
TRBD2	TRBV20-1	few	TRBJ2-7	TGCAGTGCTAGACCCGGGGGGACCGAGCAGTACTTC	CSARPGGTEQYF
NA	TRBV29-1	NA	TRBJ1-4	TGCAGCGCCCAACGCGGGGATCTCTCAACTAATGAAAAACTGTTTTTT	CSAQRGDLSTNEKLFF
NA	TRBV7-2	once	TRBJ1-6	TGTGCCAGCAGCCCCGTACAGGGTGGAGGAAATTCACCCCTCCACTTT	CASSPVQGGGNSPLHF
TRBD2	TRBV4-1	NA	TRBJ2-1	TGCGCCAGCAGTATTACAAGCGGGAGACACAATGAGCAGTTCTTC	CASSITSGRHNEQFF
NA	TRBV14	NA	TRBJ2-2	TGTGCCAGCAGCCAAGTGGCCCCCGGGGAGCTGTTTTTT	CASSQVAPGELFF
NA	TRBV4-3	few	TRBJ2-2	TGCGCCAGCAGCCCTGAGGGAAAATCAGCCGGGGAGCTGTTTTTT	CASSPEGKSAGELFF
NA	TRBV14	many	TRBJ1-1	TGTGCCAGCAGCCAATTCCAAACACCGGGACCTGAAGCTTTCTTT	CASSQFQTPGPEAFF
TRBD1	TRBV5-4	NA	TRBJ1-5	TGTGCCAGCAGCTACAATGACCGGGACAGGGACGGGCCCCAGCATTTT	CASSYNDRDRDGPQHF
TRBD1	TRBV4-3	few	TRBJ1-2	TGCGCCAGCTCCAGACAGGGTTGGGACTATGGCTACACCTTC	CASSRQGWDYGYTF
TRBD1	TRBV4-2	few	TRBJ2-5	TGTGCCAGCAGCCAGGGGGTAGGACAGGGAGAGACCCAGTACTTC	CASSQGVGQGETQYF
TRBD1	TRBV29-1	many	TRBJ1-5	TGCAGCGTTGAGGAGGGACAGGGCCAGCCCCAGCATTTT	CSVEEGQGQPQHF
NA	TRBV25-1	few	TRBJ2-1	TGTGCCAGTGGGGCTTACAATGAGCAGTTCTTC	CASGAYNEQFF
NA	TRBV6-2/TRBV6-3	few	TRBJ2-7	TGTGCCAGCAGCCCAGCCCTCATCGCGAGGGGCTCCGAGCAGTACTTC	CASSPALIARGSEQYF
NA	TRBV5-6	NA	TRBJ1-2	TGTGCCAGCGGCTTGGCAGGTTACGGCTACACCTTC	CASGLAGYGYTF
NA	TRBV12-3/TRBV12-4	few	TRBJ1-2	TGTGCCAGCAGTGACACAGCTAACTATGGCTACACCTTC	CASSDTANYGYTF
TRBD2	TRBV15	NA	TRBJ2-3	TGTGCCACCAGTACCCCGGATGGGACTAGCGGGGTTATAGATACGCAGTATTTT	CATSTPDGTSGVIDTQYF
TRBD1	TRBV9	NA	TRBJ2-2	TGTGCCAGCAGCCTTGGGACAGGCCTAAAGACCGGGGAGCTGTTTTTT	CASSLGTGLKTGELFF
TRBD1	TRBV12-3/TRBV12-4	few	TRBJ2-5	TGTGCCAGCAGTTTCTCCGTGGGACAGGGGGCTTGGGAGACCCAGTACTTC	CASSFSVGQGAWETQYF
TRBD2	TRBV7-9	NA	TRBJ2-5	TGTGCCAGCAGCTCGCTCCAGCGGGGGGTACAAGAGACCCAGTACTTC	CASSSLQRGVQETQYF
TRBD2	TRBV2	NA	TRBJ2-5	TGTGCCGGTGGACTAGCGGTTAAAGAGACCCAGTACTTC	CAGGLAVKETQYF
NA	TRBV7-2	NA	TRBJ1-6	TGTGCCAGCAGATCCTCACCGGGCCAAAATTCACCCCTCCACTTT	CASRSSPGQNSPLHF
NA	TRBV6-2/TRBV6-3	NA	TRBJ2-3	TGTGCCAGCAGCCCCTCTCTATATGATACGCAGTATTTT	CASSPSLYDTQYF
NA	TRBV24-1	NA	TRBJ2-7	TGTGCCACCAGTGATTTGCGAGCGTACAATGAGCAGTACTTC	CATSDLRAYNEQYF
NA	TRBV5-1	NA	TRBJ2-5	TGCGCCAGCAGCTTGGCCTCCCTTGGGGAGACCCAGTACTTC	CASSLASLGETQYF
TRBD1	TRBV5-5	few	TRBJ1-6	TGTGCCAGCAGCTTGGGCGACAGGGACTTCTATAATTCACCCCTCCACTTT	CASSLGDRDFYNSPLHF
NA	TRBV4-3	NA	TRBJ2-3	TGCGCCAGCAGCCAAGATTTGGAGGTTCTAGATACGCAGTATTTT	CASSQDLEVLDTQYF
NA	TRBV29-1	few	TRBJ1-1	TGCAGCGTTAGATTAGGACGGGTCACTGAAGCTTTCTTT	CSVRLGRVTEAFF
TRBD1	TRBV3-1	few	TRBJ2-5	TGTGCCAGCAGCCCCGGACAGGGAGAAGGGACCCAGTACTTC	CASSPGQGEGTQYF
TRBD1	TRBV14	many	TRBJ2-5	TGTGCCAGCAGCCAGACAGGGGGTTGGGAGACCCAGTACTTC	CASSQTGGWETQYF
NA	TRBV4-3	NA	TRBJ2-5	TGCGCCAGCAGCCAAGATATGGACGGGGGCAGGGAGACCCAGTACTTC	CASSQDMDGGRETQYF
NA	TRBV20-1	many	TRBJ2-7	TGCAGTGCCCCTCGGGGGACGGGGACCTACGAGCAGTACTTC	CSAPRGTGTYEQYF